A selection of T cell receptor beta chains follows, all from one sample in a study of T cell changes during pregnancy in multiple sclerosis. Clones were read by immunoSEQ multiplex PCR, and TCRdb kept only the in-frame ones, dropping some. The sample records roughly 80,000 clones, approximately 90% being singletons. The sample consisted of peripheral blood, taken before pregnancy. The receptors were sampled from a female donor with multiple sclerosis, enrolled in a pregnancy study. Both conserved end residues are part of each CDR3. The D gene is left open where the match is weak. Size is stated for part of the rows, as once, few or many counts, or as a class when the clone is expanded.

j_call,clone_size,d_call,v_call,cdr3_aa,cdr3_nt
TRBJ2-1,.,TRBD1,TRBV6-1,CASSGGQRNEQFF,TGTGCCAGCAGTGGGGGACAGCGGAATGAGCAGTTCTTC
TRBJ1-4,.,TRBD1,TRBV6-5,CASSYLPGTGEKLFF,TGTGCCAGCAGTTACCTCCCGGGGACAGGCGAAAAACTGTTTTTT
TRBJ1-2,.,.,TRBV18,CASSPLPDRGYGYTF,TGTGCCAGCTCACCTCTACCTGACCGGGGCTATGGCTACACCTTC
TRBJ1-2,.,.,TRBV15,CATSPRPSYGYTF,TGTGCCACCAGCCCCCGCCCGAGCTATGGCTACACCTTC
TRBJ1-5,.,TRBD1,TRBV4-3,CASSQSFARGDYSNQPQHF,TGCGCCAGCAGCCAATCGTTTGCCAGGGGGGATTATAGCAATCAGCCCCAGCATTTT
TRBJ1-5,.,TRBD1,TRBV27,CASSPYGTGYGSWNQPQHF,TGTGCCAGCAGCCCTTACGGGACAGGTTATGGTTCGTGGAATCAGCCCCAGCATTTT
TRBJ1-4,once,TRBD1,TRBV9,CASSARDRENEKLFF,TGTGCCAGCAGCGCCCGGGACAGGGAGAATGAAAAACTGTTTTTT
TRBJ2-7,.,.,TRBV7-3,CASSPGANNYEQYF,TGTGCCAGCAGTCCGGGAGCAAACAACTACGAGCAGTACTTC
TRBJ2-2,.,.,TRBV7-2,CASSLWANTGELFF,TGTGCCAGCAGCTTATGGGCCAACACCGGGGAGCTGTTTTTT
TRBJ2-2,.,.,TRBV5-4,CASSAGTLNTGELFF,TGTGCCAGCAGCGCCGGGACACTTAACACCGGGGAGCTGTTTTTT
TRBJ2-5,.,TRBD2,TRBV19,CASSITSGGEETQYF,TGTGCCAGTAGTATAACTAGCGGGGGGGAAGAGACCCAGTACTTC
TRBJ1-1,.,.,TRBV6-6,CASSYIPTLEAFF,TGTGCCAGCAGTTATATTCCGACACTTGAAGCTTTCTTT
TRBJ1-1,.,.,TRBV10-2,CASILQGSRTEAFF,TGCGCCAGCATACTCCAGGGATCTCGCACTGAAGCTTTCTTT
TRBJ2-5,.,TRBD2,TRBV2,CASSESYSGGAQETQYF,TGTGCCAGCAGTGAAAGTTACAGCGGGGGGGCCCAAGAGACCCAGTACTTC
TRBJ2-3,.,.,TRBV5-6,CASSTTGADTQYF,TGTGCCAGCAGCACGACGGGGGCAGATACGCAGTATTTT
TRBJ1-1,.,TRBD1,TRBV27,CASSPGTGGFRTEAFF,TGTGCCAGCAGCCCCGGGACAGGGGGCTTTAGAACTGAAGCTTTCTTT